The rows below give T cell receptor beta chains drawn from one sample of a study of blood T cell repertoires in COVID-19. Repertoires were generated with immunoSEQ multiplex PCR, while TCRdb's copy carries only in-frame clones and drops some. Seen here are more than 55,000 clones, about 92% observed once, and the top ten hold 4.5% to 5.5%. The sample was peripheral blood. The receptors stem from a man aged 50 to 59 with active COVID-19. The CDR3 runs from the conserved cysteine through the conserved F or W. Fields, in order: D gene, V gene, J gene, clone size, CDR3 DNA, CDR3 protein. The D gene is left open where the match is weak. Only part of the rows carry a size: once, few, many, or a class if the clone is expanded.

D: .; V: TRBV19; J: TRBJ1-5; size: .; DNA: TGTGCCAGTAGCCGCGAGTTCTATAGCAATCAGCCCCAGCATTTT; CDR3: CASSREFYSNQPQHF
D: .; V: TRBV29-1; J: TRBJ1-1; size: .; DNA: TGCAGCACCAGGGTCCTCCGCACTGAAGCTTTCTTT; CDR3: CSTRVLRTEAFF
D: TRBD1; V: TRBV3-1/TRBV3-2; J: TRBJ2-5; size: .; DNA: TGTGCCAGCAGCCCCATTCCCGGGACAGAAGAAGAGACCCAGTACTTC; CDR3: CASSPIPGTEEETQYF
D: .; V: TRBV4-1; J: TRBJ2-1; size: .; DNA: TGCGCCAGCAGCCATGAGGGCAATGAGCAGTTCTTC; CDR3: CASSHEGNEQFF
D: TRBD1; V: TRBV19; J: TRBJ1-1; size: .; DNA: TGTGCCAGTAGCAGACAGGGCCCCAATGAAGCTTTCTTT; CDR3: CASSRQGPNEAFF
D: .; V: TRBV13; J: TRBJ2-7; size: once; DNA: TGTGCCAGCAGCTTAGTCCTAGCTGGGGCCTACGAGCAGTACTTC; CDR3: CASSLVLAGAYEQYF
D: TRBD1; V: TRBV19; J: TRBJ1-2; size: once; DNA: TGTGCCAGTAGTACTGCCGGACAGGGGACCTATGGCTACACCTTC; CDR3: CASSTAGQGTYGYTF
D: .; V: TRBV28; J: TRBJ1-2; size: .; DNA: TGTGCCAGCAGTTTAGAATCTACCTATGGCTACACCTTC; CDR3: CASSLESTYGYTF
D: .; V: TRBV4-3; J: TRBJ2-2; size: .; DNA: TGCGCCAGCAGCCAAGATGGGGGCGTGAACACCGGGGAGCTGTTTTTT; CDR3: CASSQDGGVNTGELFF
D: TRBD2; V: TRBV7-2; J: TRBJ2-3; size: once; DNA: TGTGCCAGCAGCCCCTTAGCGGGGGGGCCGCGTACGCAGTATTTT; CDR3: CASSPLAGGPRTQYF
D: TRBD1; V: TRBV24-1; J: TRBJ2-2; size: .; DNA: TGTGCCACCAGTGAGTGGGGGACAGGGGGACGCACCGGGGAGCTGTTTTTT; CDR3: CATSEWGTGGRTGELFF
D: .; V: TRBV3-1/TRBV3-2; J: TRBJ1-6; size: .; DNA: TGTGCCAGCAGCCCGACCTGGGAGTCATATAATTCACCCCTCCACTTT; CDR3: CASSPTWESYNSPLHF
D: .; V: TRBV4-1; J: TRBJ1-6; size: .; DNA: TGCGCCAGCAGAAACCCTTCCCAGAACCCGGGTTCACCCCTCCACTTT; CDR3: CASRNPSQNPGSPLHF
D: .; V: TRBV18; J: TRBJ1-2; size: .; DNA: TGTGCCAGCTCACCAGAGGCTACAGGTAGTTATGGCTACACCTTC; CDR3: CASSPEATGSYGYTF
D: TRBD1; V: TRBV10-3; J: TRBJ2-1; size: once; DNA: TGTGCCATCAGTGAGTCAGGGGGCAGCTCCTACAATGAGCAGTTCTTC; CDR3: CAISESGGSSYNEQFF
D: TRBD2; V: TRBV3-1/TRBV3-2; J: TRBJ2-3; size: .; DNA: TGTGCCAGCAGCCGGAAAACCCTAGCGGGAGTCTTGGAAAACACAGATACGCAGTATTTT; CDR3: CASSRKTLAGVLENTDTQYF
D: TRBD2; V: TRBV5-4; J: TRBJ2-7; size: .; DNA: TGTGCCAGCAGCTTGGGGCTAGCGGAACCCTACGAGCAGTACTTC; CDR3: CASSLGLAEPYEQYF
D: .; V: TRBV28; J: TRBJ1-3; size: .; DNA: TGTGCCAGCAGTGCCCTCGGGGGAAACGGAAACACCATATATTTT; CDR3: CASSALGGNGNTIYF
D: .; V: TRBV5-5; J: TRBJ2-5; size: .; DNA: TGTGCCGCCGAGGCTCACCCTCAAGAGACCCAGTACTTC; CDR3: CAAEAHPQETQYF
D: TRBD1; V: TRBV2; J: TRBJ2-7; size: .; DNA: TGTGCCAGCAGGACAGGGCCCTACGAGCAGTACTTC; CDR3: CASRTGPYEQYF
D: TRBD2; V: TRBV7-8; J: TRBJ2-1; size: .; DNA: TGTGCCAGCAGCTTAGCGGGACTAGCGGGAGGTAACGAGCAGTTCTTC; CDR3: CASSLAGLAGGNEQFF
D: .; V: TRBV7-9; J: TRBJ1-4; size: .; DNA: TGTGCCAGCAGCTCCCGGGTGGCAACTAATGAAAAACTGTTTTTT; CDR3: CASSSRVATNEKLFF
D: .; V: TRBV7-9; J: TRBJ2-1; size: .; DNA: TGTGCCAGCAGCTTAAATGTTCGGGGGATGAATGAGCAGTTCTTC; CDR3: CASSLNVRGMNEQFF
D: TRBD1; V: TRBV6-5; J: TRBJ2-1; size: .; DNA: TGTGCCAGCAGCGCGGGGACAGGGGTCTACAATGAGCAGTTCTTC; CDR3: CASSAGTGVYNEQFF
D: .; V: TRBV10-3; J: TRBJ1-1; size: .; DNA: TGTGCCATCAGTGGCGAACGAAACACTGAAGCTTTCTTT; CDR3: CAISGERNTEAFF
D: TRBD1; V: TRBV4-1; J: TRBJ2-7; size: .; DNA: TGCGCCAGCAGCCAAGATAACACAGGGGGGAACGAGCAGTACTTC; CDR3: CASSQDNTGGNEQYF
D: TRBD2; V: TRBV3-1/TRBV3-2; J: TRBJ2-1; size: .; DNA: TGTGCCAGCAGCCACCGTAGCGGGGGGCCCTACAATGAGCAGTTCTTC; CDR3: CASSHRSGGPYNEQFF
D: .; V: TRBV7-3; J: TRBJ1-1; size: .; DNA: TGTGCCAGCAGCCCCGGGAGCAACACTGAAGCTTTCTTT; CDR3: CASSPGSNTEAFF